This T cell receptor (beta chain) was sequenced during a study of identical twins' blood T cells. Study-level results: Abundant TCRbeta CDR3s overlapped more between twins than with unrelated donors.

Trimming cost V 0 bases and J 3 bases, with 12 bases left between them. Germline V gene sequence: CDR1 DFQATT, CDR2 SNEGSKA (reference sequence). This CDR3 spans 15 amino acids. This clonotype has only a few counts. Antigen unknown. From the 5' RACE reads, TCRdb called clonotypes with MiXCR, one entry per CDR3 protein. The repertoire holds about 370,000 distinct CDR3 sequences, with about 28% as singletons. The sequenced material came from PBMCs. The sequence came from a woman aged 18 to 50 in good health. The chain recombines TRBV20-1 with TRBJ1-3; a possible D gene is TRBD1 (5 bases). The CDR3 protein is CSAREGESSGNTIYF. The DNA for the CDR3 is TGCAGTGCTAGAGAGGGGGAGAGCAGTGGAAACACCATATATTTT.